The 10 T cell receptor beta chains in this list originate from one sample, sequenced in a study of regulatory T cells in long-lasting Graves disease. With iRepertoire HTBI primers and Arm-PCR of CDR3 regions, TCR beta libraries were built. Each CDR3 protein gets one entry after TCRdb re-called the multiplex PCR reads with MiXCR. The data show 550,000 or so distinct CDR3 sequences, approximately 12% seen once. As to time point: newly diagnosed GD, antithyroid drugs for less than 3 months. Researchers made the TCR library from RNA that was extracted from PBMCs. These data also formed part of another study, on T cells in Graves' hyperthyroidism and ophthalmopathy.

The sequenced sample was peripheral blood mononuclear cells (PBMCs), obtained at new diagnosis, from a patient treated with antithyroid drugs. Receptor source: a woman in her twenties or thirties with Graves disease.

The chain uses TRBV20-1 and TRBJ2-7; 10 bases align to TRBD2. The germline V gene has CDR1 DFQATT and CDR2 SNEGSKA (reference sequence). The CDR3 is 14 residues long. V was pared by 5 bases and J by 1 base, with 5 bases of the junction left unmatched. CDR3 region: CSAFTSGKSYEQYF. The CDR3 bases are TGCAGTGCTTTTACTAGCGGGAAGTCCTACGAGCAGTACTTC.

This clonotype turned up a few times. J is TRBJ2-7 and V is TRBV7-2; 13 positions agree with TRBD2. This CDR3 contains 15 residues. Germline loops: CDR1 SGHTA, CDR2 FQGNSA. V shed 3 bases and J 2 bases; nucleotides not matched to a gene: 1. DNA for the CDR3: TGTGCCAGCAGCTTCGGACTAGCGGGAGCCTACGAGCAGTACTTC. Encoded protein: CASSFGLAGAYEQYF.

This clonotype occurred many times. The V and J genes are TRBV7-2 and TRBJ1-1, with D uncertain. V lost 1 base and J 0 bases, leaving 9 bases between the germline ends. From germline, CDR1 is SGHTA and CDR2 FQGNSA. This CDR3 has 15 amino acids. In DNA, the CDR3 is TGTGCCAGCAGCTTAGATGGCCGGCTGAACACTGAAGCTTTCTTT. This sequence encodes CASSLDGRLNTEAFF.

The table lists this clonotype with a few counts. This sequence joins TRBV18 and TRBJ1-1, with unresolved D. V lost 6 bases, J lost 6 bases, and 17 bases lay in between. The length of the CDR3 is 14 residues. Germline CDR1 and CDR2: KGHSH and LQKENI. CDR3 nucleotides: TGTGCCAGCTCCCGAAGGAGGTCTCTCGCTGAAGCTTTCTTT. Translating gives CASSRRRSLAEAFF.

This clonotype appeared many times. This chain uses TRBV2 with TRBJ1-1, with a tentative D call TRBD1 (6 bases). The CDR3 has 13 amino acids. V was shortened by 7 bases and J by 8 bases, with 17 bases between the two germline ends. Germline CDR1 reads SNHLY; CDR2 reads FYNNEI. The CDR3: CASKGSQGNEAFF. The CDR3 DNA sequence: TGTGCCAGCAAAGGTTCCCAGGGGAACGAAGCTTTCTTT. The variable domain in full, completed from reference TRBV2 and TRBJ1-1, reads EPEVTQTPSHQVTQMGQEVILRCVPISNHLYFYWYRQILGQKVEFLVSFYNNEISEKSEIFDDQFSVERPDGSNFTLKIRSTKLEDSAMYFCASKGSQGNEAFFGQGTRLTVV.

This clonotype was observed many times. The V call is TRBV3-1, the J call TRBJ2-1; the D gene is possibly TRBD1 (6 bases). Germline assignment: CDR1 LGHDT and CDR2 YNNKEL (reference sequence). Trimming stripped 1 base from V and 0 bases from J, with 10 bases between. CDR3 length equals 16 residues. CDR3: CASSQGGGHSYNEQFF. Written as DNA, the CDR3 is TGTGCCAGCAGCCAAGGAGGGGGACACTCCTACAATGAGCAGTTCTTC.

The sample holds a few counts of this clonotype. The chain couples TRBV7-8 to TRBJ2-7; D perhaps matches TRBD2 (6 bases). V was shortened by 1 base and J by 5 bases, with 12 bases between the two germline ends. CDR3 length: 14 amino acids. The germline V gene has CDR1 SGHVS and CDR2 FQNEAQ. This chain's CDR3 is CASSLGVGEDEQYF. CDR3 DNA: TGTGCCAGCAGCTTAGGAGTCGGGGAGGACGAGCAGTACTTC.

This clonotype was picked up many times. This sequence joins TRBV12-3 or TRBV12-4 and TRBJ2-7, with 7 bases matching TRBD1. V gave up 6 bases and J gave up 6 bases; unmatched junction bases: 11. The CDR3 loop spans 14 amino acids. The CDR3 sequence: CASSRRTGSAEQYF. In nucleotides, the CDR3 is TGTGCCAGCAGCCGACGGACAGGCAGCGCCGAGCAGTACTTC.

The chain combines TRBV25-1 with TRBJ2-1; D remains ambiguous. There are 16 residues in the CDR3. Germline V gene sequence: CDR1 MGHDK, CDR2 SYGVNS. The V gene lost 1 base and the J gene lost 0 bases, with 10 bases spanning the gap. The CDR3 region is CASSELSPSSYNEQFF. DNA for the CDR3: TGTGCCAGCAGTGAATTGAGCCCGAGCTCCTACAATGAGCAGTTCTTC.

The V and J genes are TRBV25-1 and TRBJ2-2, with a possible D match to TRBD1 (5 bases). Trimming pared 0 bases from V and 7 bases from J, leaving 12 bases between. The CDR3 is 15 residues long. Per germline, CDR1 MGHDK and CDR2 SYGVNS. The CDR3 is CASSEYIRGGGELFF. The DNA for the CDR3 is TGTGCCAGCAGTGAATATATAAGGGGCGGCGGGGAGCTGTTTTTT.